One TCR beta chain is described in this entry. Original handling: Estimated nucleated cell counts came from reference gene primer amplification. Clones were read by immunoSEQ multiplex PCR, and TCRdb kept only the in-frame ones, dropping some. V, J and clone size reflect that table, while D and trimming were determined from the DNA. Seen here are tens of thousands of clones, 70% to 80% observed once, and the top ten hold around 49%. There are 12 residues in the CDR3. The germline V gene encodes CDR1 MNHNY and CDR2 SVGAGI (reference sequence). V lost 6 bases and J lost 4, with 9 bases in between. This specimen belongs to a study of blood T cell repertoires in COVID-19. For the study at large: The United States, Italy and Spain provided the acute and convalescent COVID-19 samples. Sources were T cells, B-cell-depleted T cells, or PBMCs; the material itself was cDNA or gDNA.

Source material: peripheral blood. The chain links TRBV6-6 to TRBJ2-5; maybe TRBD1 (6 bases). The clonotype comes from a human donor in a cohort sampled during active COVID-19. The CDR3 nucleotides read TGTGCCAGCAGCTGGACAGCAGAGACCCAGTACTTC. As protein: CASSWTAETQYF.